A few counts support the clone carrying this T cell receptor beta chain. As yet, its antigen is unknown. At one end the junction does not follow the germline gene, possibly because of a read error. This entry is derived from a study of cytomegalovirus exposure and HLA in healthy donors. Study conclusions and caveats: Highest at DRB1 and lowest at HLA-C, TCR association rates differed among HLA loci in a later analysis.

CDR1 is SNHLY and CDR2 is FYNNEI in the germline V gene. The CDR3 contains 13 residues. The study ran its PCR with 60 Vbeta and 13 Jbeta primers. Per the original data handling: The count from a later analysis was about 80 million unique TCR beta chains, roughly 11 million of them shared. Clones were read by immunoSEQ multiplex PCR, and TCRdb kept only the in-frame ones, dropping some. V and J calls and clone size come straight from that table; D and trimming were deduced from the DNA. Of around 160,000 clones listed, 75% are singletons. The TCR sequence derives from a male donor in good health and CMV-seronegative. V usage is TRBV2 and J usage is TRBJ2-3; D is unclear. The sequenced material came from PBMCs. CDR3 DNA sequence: TGTGCCAGCATTGAACCCTACACAGATACGCAGTATTTT. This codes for CASIEPYTDTQYF.